Described below is a single T cell receptor (beta chain) sequence and its context. Its antigen is unidentified. The CDR3 has 16 amino acids. The V gene's germline CDR1 is LNHDA and CDR2 SQIVND (reference sequence). Trimming took 3 bases from V and 0 from J, leaving 9 bases between them. The sample belongs to a study of shared clonotypes between healthy human individuals. Study-wide results and caveats: Larger estimated richness was generally seen in naive subsets than in memory subsets. Clonotypes which were not shared had lower generation probabilities than clonotypes that all four donors shared.

Assay used: immunoSEQ multiplex PCR; TCRdb lists only in-frame clones, some missing. The sample lists 1.4 million or so clones, 98% to 99% occurring once. Material for sequencing was naive CD4+ T cells sorted from blood. The subset was: CD45RA+ positively selected. This receptor was obtained from a man aged 30-40 years in good health. The rearrangement links TRBV19 to TRBJ2-6, with unresolved D. CDR3 residues: CASSMGLHSGANVLTF. Written as DNA, the CDR3 is TGTGCCAGTAGTATGGGCCTTCACTCTGGGGCCAACGTCCTGACTTTC.